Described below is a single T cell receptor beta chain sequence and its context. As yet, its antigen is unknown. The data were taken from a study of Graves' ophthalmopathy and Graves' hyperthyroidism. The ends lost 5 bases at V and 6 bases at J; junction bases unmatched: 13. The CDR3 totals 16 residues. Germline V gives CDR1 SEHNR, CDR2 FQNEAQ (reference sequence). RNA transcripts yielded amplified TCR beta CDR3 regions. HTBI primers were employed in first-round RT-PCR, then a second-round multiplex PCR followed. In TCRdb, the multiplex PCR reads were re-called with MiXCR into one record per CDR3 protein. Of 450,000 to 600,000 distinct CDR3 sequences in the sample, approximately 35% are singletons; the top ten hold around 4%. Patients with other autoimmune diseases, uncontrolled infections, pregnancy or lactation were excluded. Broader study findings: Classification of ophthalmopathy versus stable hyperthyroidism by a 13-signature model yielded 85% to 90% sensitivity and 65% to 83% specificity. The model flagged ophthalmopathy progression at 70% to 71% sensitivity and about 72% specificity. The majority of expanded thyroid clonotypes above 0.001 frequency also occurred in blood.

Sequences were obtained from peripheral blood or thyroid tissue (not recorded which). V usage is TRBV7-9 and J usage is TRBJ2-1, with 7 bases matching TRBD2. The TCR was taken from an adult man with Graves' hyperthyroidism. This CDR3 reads CASSPDGGLGSNEQFF. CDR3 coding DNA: TGTGCCAGCAGCCCGGATGGAGGACTAGGGTCCAATGAGCAGTTCTTC.